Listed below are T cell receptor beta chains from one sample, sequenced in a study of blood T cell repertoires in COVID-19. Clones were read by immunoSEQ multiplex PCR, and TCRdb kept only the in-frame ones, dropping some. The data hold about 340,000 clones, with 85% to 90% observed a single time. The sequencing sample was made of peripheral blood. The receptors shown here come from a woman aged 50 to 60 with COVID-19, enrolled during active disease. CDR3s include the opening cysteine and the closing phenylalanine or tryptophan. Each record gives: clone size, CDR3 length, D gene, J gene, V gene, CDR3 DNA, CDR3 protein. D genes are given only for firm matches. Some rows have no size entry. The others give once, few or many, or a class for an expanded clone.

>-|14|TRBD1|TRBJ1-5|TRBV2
TGTGCCAGCAAAGGACAGGGGGGCAATCAGCCCCAGCATTTT
CASKGQGGNQPQHF
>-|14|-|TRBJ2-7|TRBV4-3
TGCGCCAGCAGCCAAGACACGGGAGTGTACGAGCAGTACTTC
CASSQDTGVYEQYF
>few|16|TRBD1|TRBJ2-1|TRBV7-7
TGTGCTAGCAGCTTCACTCGGGACAGGGATGTTCTTGAGCAGTTCTTC
CASSFTRDRDVLEQFF
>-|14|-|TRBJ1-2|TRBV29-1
TGCAGCGTTGAAAAGGCCGGGAGGAACTATGGCTACACCTTC
CSVEKAGRNYGYTF
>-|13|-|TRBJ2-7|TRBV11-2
TGTGCCAGCAGCTCCGACAGGTTCTACGAGCAGTACTTC
CASSSDRFYEQYF
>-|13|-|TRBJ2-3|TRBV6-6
TGTGCCAGCACACTAGTTTACACAGATACGCAGTATTTT
CASTLVYTDTQYF
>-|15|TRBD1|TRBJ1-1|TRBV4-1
TGCGCCAGCAGCCAAGATCAGGGGGAGTACACTGAAGCTTTCTTT
CASSQDQGEYTEAFF
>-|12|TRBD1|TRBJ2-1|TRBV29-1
TGCAGCGCCTCGGGACAGGGAATTGAGCAGTTCTTC
CSASGQGIEQFF
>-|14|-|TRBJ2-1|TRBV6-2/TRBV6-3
TGTGCCAGCAGTTACTATTTGCAGTACAATGAGCAGTTCTTC
CASSYYLQYNEQFF
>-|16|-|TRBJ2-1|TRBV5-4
TGTGCCAGCAGCTTCGATCTTGTAGCCCCCTACAATGAGCAGTTCTTC
CASSFDLVAPYNEQFF
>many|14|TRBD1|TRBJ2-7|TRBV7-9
TGTGCCAGCAGCTCCTGGGACAGGGTAGGCGAGCAGTACTTC
CASSSWDRVGEQYF
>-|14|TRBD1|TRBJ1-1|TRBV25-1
TGTGCCAGCAGACCGACAGGGGTTGTTTCTGAAGCTTTCTTT
CASRPTGVVSEAFF
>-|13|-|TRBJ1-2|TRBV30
TGTGCCTGGAGTGTACTCCCGGGAACAGGCTACACCTTC
CAWSVLPGTGYTF
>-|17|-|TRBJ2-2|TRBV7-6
TGTGCCAGCCGCCCGGGGGATTCGCGGCGGAACACCGGGGAGCTGTTTTTT
CASRPGDSRRNTGELFF
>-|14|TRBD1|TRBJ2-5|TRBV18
TGTGCCAGCTCACCTTTACAGGGGGGAGAGACCCAGTACTTC
CASSPLQGGETQYF
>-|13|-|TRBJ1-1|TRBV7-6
TGTGCCAGCAGCCCCAATACAGGGACCGAAGCTTTCTTT
CASSPNTGTEAFF
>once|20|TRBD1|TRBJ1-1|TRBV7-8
TGTGCCAGCAGCCAGGGACAGGGGGCGGGGATCGGCCGGCGTTCAACTGAAGCTTTCTTT
CASSQGQGAGIGRRSTEAFF
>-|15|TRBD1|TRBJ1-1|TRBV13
TGTGCCAGCAGCTCATCACAGGGGATGAACACTGAAGCTTTCTTT
CASSSSQGMNTEAFF
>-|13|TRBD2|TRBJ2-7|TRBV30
TGTGCCTATCTAGCGGGAGGCTCCTACGAGCAGTACTTC
CAYLAGGSYEQYF
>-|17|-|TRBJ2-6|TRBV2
TGTGCCAGCAGAGCGGACAGTGGAAACTCTGGGGCCAACGTCCTGACTTTC
CASRADSGNSGANVLTF
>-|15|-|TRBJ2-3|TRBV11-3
TGTGCCAGCAGCTTATTTGGGAGGACGACAGATACGCAGTATTTT
CASSLFGRTTDTQYF
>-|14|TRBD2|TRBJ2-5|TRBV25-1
TGTGCCAGCAGTGACCTTCTGGGAGGGGAGACCCAGTACTTC
CASSDLLGGETQYF
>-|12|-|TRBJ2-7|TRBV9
TGTGCCAGCAGCGATAACTCCTACGAGCAGTACTTC
CASSDNSYEQYF
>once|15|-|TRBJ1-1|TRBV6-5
-
CASSSSAIRGTEAFF
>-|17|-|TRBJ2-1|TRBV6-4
TGTGCCAGCAGTGACTCTGTCACAGGGAGCGGAAACAATGAGCAGTTCTTC
CASSDSVTGSGNNEQFF
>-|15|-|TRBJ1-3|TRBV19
TGTGCCAGTAGTATTATGGACAGCGGAGGAAACACCATATATTTT
CASSIMDSGGNTIYF
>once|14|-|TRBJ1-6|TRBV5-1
TGCGCCAGCAGCCTCCAGGGAGGGGAGGCACCCCTCCACTTT
CASSLQGGEAPLHF
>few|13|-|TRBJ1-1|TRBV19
TGTGCCAGTAGTATAGTTTGGGGCAGCGAAGCTTTCTTT
CASSIVWGSEAFF
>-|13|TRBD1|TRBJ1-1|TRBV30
TGTGCCTTCGGCCGGGACAGGTACACTGAAGCTTTCTTT
CAFGRDRYTEAFF
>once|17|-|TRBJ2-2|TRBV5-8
TGTGCCAGCAGCTTGGCGTCCCTAGCGAGTAACACCGGGGAGCTGTTTTTT
CASSLASLASNTGELFF
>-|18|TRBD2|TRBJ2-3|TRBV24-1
TGTGCCACCAGTGATTTTGCGGGAGGGCCATTAGGGACAGATACGCAGTATTTT
CATSDFAGGPLGTDTQYF
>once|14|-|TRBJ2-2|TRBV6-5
TGTGCCAGCAGAAGGGGCTGGGACACCGGGGAGCTGTTTTTT
CASRRGWDTGELFF
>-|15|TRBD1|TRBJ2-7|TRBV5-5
TGTGCCAGCAGCACCGGACAGGGGAGCTTCTACGAGCAGTACTTC
CASSTGQGSFYEQYF
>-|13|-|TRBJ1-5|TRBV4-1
TGCGCCAGCAGCCAGGTGACTAATCAGCCCCAGCATTTT
CASSQVTNQPQHF
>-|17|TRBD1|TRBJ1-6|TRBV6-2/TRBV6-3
TGTGCCAGCAGCCCCCGATTAAGACAGGGGGTTTATTCACCCCTCCACTTT
CASSPRLRQGVYSPLHF
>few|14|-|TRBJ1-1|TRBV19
TGTGCCAGTAGTCCTCAGGGACAGAACACTGAAGCTTTCTTT
CASSPQGQNTEAFF
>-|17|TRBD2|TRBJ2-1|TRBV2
TGTGCCAGCAGGCGCTTTCTAGCGGCGAGCTCCTACAATGAGCAGTTCTTC
CASRRFLAASSYNEQFF
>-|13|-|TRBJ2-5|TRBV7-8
TGTGCCAGCAGCCCACTAGCTCCAGAGACCCAGTACTTC
CASSPLAPETQYF
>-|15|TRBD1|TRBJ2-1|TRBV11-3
TGTGCCAGCAGCGGACCCCGGACAGGGGGCCTTGAGCAGTTCTTC
CASSGPRTGGLEQFF
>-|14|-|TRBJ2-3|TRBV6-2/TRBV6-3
TGTGCCAGCAGTAGGCAGGCGAGCACAGATACGCAGTATTTT
CASSRQASTDTQYF
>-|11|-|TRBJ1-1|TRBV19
TGTGCCAGTAGTAGAGGACAGGAAGCTTTCTTT
CASSRGQEAFF
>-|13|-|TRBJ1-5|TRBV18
TGTGCCAGCTCACCAAATTTAGATCAGCCCCAGCATTTT
CASSPNLDQPQHF
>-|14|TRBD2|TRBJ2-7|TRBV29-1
TGCAGCGTCGCACCGGGACTAGCGGGTTACGAGCAGTACTTC
CSVAPGLAGYEQYF
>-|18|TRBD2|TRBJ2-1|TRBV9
TGTGCCAGCAGCGTAGAACCCCAGCAGCGGGGCTCCTACAATGAGCAGTTCTTC
CASSVEPQQRGSYNEQFF
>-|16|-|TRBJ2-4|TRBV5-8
TGTGCCAGCAGCTTGAGGGGGGGTCTTGGCAAAAACATTCAGTACTTC
CASSLRGGLGKNIQYF
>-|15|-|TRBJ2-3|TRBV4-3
TGCGCCAGCAGCCAAGGTCTGACTACCACAGATACGCAGTATTTT
CASSQGLTTTDTQYF
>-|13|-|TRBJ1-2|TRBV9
TGTGCCAGCAGCGGGACGGAGGTCTATGGCTACACCTTC
CASSGTEVYGYTF
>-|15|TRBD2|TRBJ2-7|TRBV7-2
TGTGCCAGCAGCTCCGGGACTAGCGGGAGGAGGGAGCAGTACTTC
CASSSGTSGRREQYF
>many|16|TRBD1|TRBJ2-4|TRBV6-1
TGTGCCAGCAGTGAAGGCCCGGGGACAGGGGGAAACATTCAGTACTTC
CASSEGPGTGGNIQYF